The source of this T cell receptor (beta chain) is a study of T cells in Graves' hyperthyroidism and ophthalmopathy. The study, taken as a whole, reports: Most thyroid clonotypes expanded above 0.001 were also detected in blood. The authors' 13 V-J model separated ophthalmopathy from stable hyperthyroidism.

At least ten counts were recorded for this clonotype. Its antigen is unknown. Criteria for exclusion of patients were uncontrolled infection, other autoimmune disease, pregnancy or lactation. Template material for amplifying TCR beta CDR3 regions consisted of RNA transcripts. TCR CDR3 regions were first amplified by RT-PCR with HTBI primers. A single record per CDR3 protein comes from TCRdb applying MiXCR to the multiplex PCR reads. Of roughly 720,000 distinct CDR3 sequences listed, approximately 15% are singletons. The CDR3 extends over 16 amino acids. The germline gives CDR1 ENHRY, CDR2 SYGVKD. V shed 0 bases and J shed 0 bases, with 9 bases lying between them.

The origin of this receptor is a man aged 45-65 years with Graves' hyperthyroidism. The source material was blood. This sequence joins TRBV10-3 and TRBJ1-5; no clear D gene. The CDR3 reads CAISESIQLSNQPQHF. CDR3 coding DNA: TGTGCCATCAGTGAGTCGATACAGCTTAGCAATCAGCCCCAGCATTTT.